Described below is a single T cell receptor beta chain sequence and its context. Germline CDR1 and CDR2: SGHVS and FQNEAQ. Trimming cost V 5 bases and J 7 bases, with 15 bases left between them. This CDR3 comprises 13 residues. This entry is derived from a study of T cells after somatic rescue of genetic block. Method: immunoSEQ multiplex PCR; TCRdb's copy keeps in-frame clones and lacks some. Of 80,000 to 90,000 clones in the sample, 85% to 90% were seen once. Input material: peripheral blood mononuclear cells (PBMCs). The origin of this receptor is a woman younger than 30. V usage is TRBV7-8 and J usage is TRBJ2-7; D is unclear. The CDR3 region has the DNA TGTGCCAGCAGCCCCCGGACGGGTGTGGAGCAGTACTTC. It specifies CASSPRTGVEQYF.